Detailed here is one TCR beta chain. The sample comes from a study of response to subunit inactivated influenza vaccine. One entry per CDR3 protein results from TCRdb running MiXCR on the RT-PCR reads. The repertoire holds a few hundred thousand distinct CDR3 sequences, approximately 11% seen once, with around 12% in the top ten. Germline V CDR1 and CDR2: MNHEY, SMNVEV (reference sequence). This CDR3 is 16 amino acids long. V lost 4 bases and J lost 7; bases outside the gene matches: 8. The sequences come from PBMCs from blood, collected about 40 days after vaccination. The J gene is TRBJ1-6, the V gene TRBV27; TRBD1 matches at 9 bases. The receptor was isolated from a man between 45 and 60 years old who received an inactivated influenza vaccine. The CDR3 sequence: CASSYEPGQGNSPLHF. Here the CDR3 DNA reads TGTGCCAGCAGTTATGAACCGGGACAGGGAAATTCACCCCTCCACTTT.